This TCR beta chain stems from a study of OX40 agonist ivuxolimab in advanced cancers. Study-wide context: Aged roughly 23 to 80 with a mean of approximately 57 years, they were almost 85% male.

This CDR3 spans 12 amino acids. Deletions cut 6 bases from V and 7 bases from J, with 13 bases between. Looked up from germline, CDR1 is MNHEY and CDR2 is SMNVEV (reference sequence). Study-wide results and caveats: Some nonresponders also had low normalized T-cell clonal expansion.

Regarding this clone: Its antigen is unknown.

Here immunoSEQ multiplex PCR was the method, and the copy in TCRdb shows in-frame clones only, minus some. The table includes around 56,000 clones, around nine tenths detected once. This TCR was recovered from an adult with an advanced solid tumor such as melanoma, head and neck, liver or kidney cancer. The specimen comprised CD4+ or CD8+ T cells sorted from blood, sampled in a trial of the OX40 agonist ivuxolimab. The chain joins TRBV27 to TRBJ2-7, with D tentatively TRBD2 (6 bases). The CDR3 nucleotides read TGTGCCAGCAGGAGCTTGGGGGGAGAGCAGTACTTC. Residues: CASRSLGGEQYF.